The 2 T cell receptor beta chains below come from one sample, sequenced in a study of post-analysis software for immune sequencing data (dated by TCRdb to the mid-2010s). Overall study outcomes, separate from this receptor: Patients showed significantly higher frequencies than controls for a handful of TRBV segments, among them TRBV5-6, TRBV5-1 and TRBV20-1.

Library prep was done by PCR. TCRdb lists the instrument as Illumina HiSeq 2500. Unique molecular identifiers were incorporated into TCR beta cDNA libraries to reduce PCR and sequencing biases. TCRdb redid the processing of the public reads, applying fastp at Q25 and MiXCR, and retained in-frame beta chains. Here each entry gathers all rows of one CDR3 protein and keeps the most common genes and DNA. The sample contains hundreds of thousands of distinct CDR3 sequences, 59% of them found a single time. About 10% of the sample is taken by the ten largest. For these receptors, no antigen is known. Sequenced input: blood. Every receptor here comes from a girl under 10 years old with multiple sclerosis.

This clonotype has only a few counts. The genes are TRBV5-1 and TRBJ1-2, with D possibly TRBD1 on 6 matching bases. In germline, CDR1 is SGHRS, CDR2 YFSETQ. V shed 8 bases and J shed 2 bases, with 10 bases lying between them. This CDR3 region has 12 residues. The CDR3 DNA reads TGCGCCAGTTGGGGACAAAACTATGGCTACACCTTC. This codes for CASWGQNYGYTF.

This clonotype was picked up a small number of times. The CDR3 sequence is CSARRDSRHQYF. The CDR3 region has the DNA TGCAGTGCTAGACGGGACTCCCGCCACCAGTACTTC. V usage is TRBV20-1 and J usage is TRBJ2-4, with TRBD2 as a possible D gene (6 bases). V was shortened by 2 bases and J by 13 bases, with 15 bases between the two germline ends. Germline loops: CDR1 DFQATT, CDR2 SNEGSKA (reference sequence). The CDR3 length is 12 residues.